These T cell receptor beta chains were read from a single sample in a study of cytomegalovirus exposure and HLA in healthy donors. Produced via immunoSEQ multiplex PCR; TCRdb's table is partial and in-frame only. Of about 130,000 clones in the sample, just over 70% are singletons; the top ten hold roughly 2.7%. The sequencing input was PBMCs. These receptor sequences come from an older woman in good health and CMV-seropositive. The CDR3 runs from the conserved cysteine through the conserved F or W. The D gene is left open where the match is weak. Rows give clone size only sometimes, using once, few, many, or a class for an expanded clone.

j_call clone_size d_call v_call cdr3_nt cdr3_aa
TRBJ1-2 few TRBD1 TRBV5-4 TGTGCCAGCAGCGCCTCCGGGACAGCGCAATTCTATGGCTACACCTTC CASSASGTAQFYGYTF
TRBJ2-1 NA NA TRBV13 TGTGCCAGCAGCTTCTGGACAGTCTACAATGAGCAGTTCTTC CASSFWTVYNEQFF
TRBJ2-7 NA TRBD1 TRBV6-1 TGTGCCAGCAGGACCGGACAGGTTTCTTACGAGCAGTACTTC CASRTGQVSYEQYF
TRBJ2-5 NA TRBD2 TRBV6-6 TGTGCCAGCAGACTGAGAGCGGGGGTTTGGGAGACCCAGTACTTC CASRLRAGVWETQYF
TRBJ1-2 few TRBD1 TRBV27 TGTGCCAGCAGTTTAGAACAGGGGGGCGGCTACACCTTC CASSLEQGGGYTF
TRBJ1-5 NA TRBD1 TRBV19 TGTGCCACCCTGGGACAGATGGGGTATAGCAATCAGCCCCAGCATTTT CATLGQMGYSNQPQHF
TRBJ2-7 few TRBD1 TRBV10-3 TGTGCCATCACAGGGGAAAGACAGGGAAGCTCCTACGAGCAGTACTTC CAITGERQGSSYEQYF
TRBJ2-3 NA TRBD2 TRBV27 TGTGCCAGCAGTCCTATAGGGTCTAGCGGGGGAGATACGCAGTATTTT CASSPIGSSGGDTQYF
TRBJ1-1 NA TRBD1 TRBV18 TGTGCCAGCTCACCGACACCCGACAGGGCGAACACTGAAGCTTTCTTT CASSPTPDRANTEAFF
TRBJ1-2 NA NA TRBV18 TGTGCCAGCTCCCCTCGACAGACAACGGGGGGCGGCTACACCTTC CASSPRQTTGGGYTF
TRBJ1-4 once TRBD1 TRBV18 TGTGCCAGCTCACCAGGGTCAGGGGGCGAAAAACTGTTTTTT CASSPGSGGEKLFF
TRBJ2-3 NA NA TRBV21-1 TGTGCCAGCACCAAAAAGGGGCATGGGGGGGGGCGGTGGTTGGTGGTAGATACGCAGTATTTT CASTKKGHGGGRWLVVDTQYF
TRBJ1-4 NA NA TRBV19 TGTGCCAGTAGTATAGGCCAGACAGCAACTAATGAAAAACTGTTTTTT CASSIGQTATNEKLFF
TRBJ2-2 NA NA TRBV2 TGTGCCAGCAGTGAAGGGGCCACCGGGGAGCTGTTTTTT CASSEGATGELFF
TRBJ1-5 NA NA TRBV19 TGTGCCAGTAGTATAGGAGGTAATCAGCCCCAGCATTTT CASSIGGNQPQHF
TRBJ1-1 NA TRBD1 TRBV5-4 TGTGCCAGCAGCTTGGTAGGGGACAGGGTAGAAGGCACTGAAGCTTTCTTT CASSLVGDRVEGTEAFF
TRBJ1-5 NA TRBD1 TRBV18 TGTGCCAGCTCACCACGCGTAGGGGGCAACGATCAGCCCCAGCATTTT CASSPRVGGNDQPQHF
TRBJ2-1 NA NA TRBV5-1 TGCGCCAGCACCTCTAGATCGGGGGACGCCTACAATGAGCAGTTCTTC CASTSRSGDAYNEQFF
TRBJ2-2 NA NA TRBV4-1 TGCGCCAGCAGCCAAGATAGGGGGGGGGCCGGGGAGCTGTTTTTT CASSQDRGGAGELFF
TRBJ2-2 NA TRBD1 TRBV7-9 TGTTCCAGCAGCTTATCTGGGGACAGGGGAAACACCGGGGAGCTGTTTTTT CSSSLSGDRGNTGELFF
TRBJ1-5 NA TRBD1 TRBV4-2 TGTGCCAGCAGCCACACCCGGGACAGGGCCGAGTATAGCAATCAGCCCCAGCATTTT CASSHTRDRAEYSNQPQHF
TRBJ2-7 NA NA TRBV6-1 TGTGCCAGCAGTGCGGCGGGCCTCTCCTACGAGCAGTACTTC CASSAAGLSYEQYF
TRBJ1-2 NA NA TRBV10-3 TGTGCCATCAGTGATTTCCAGGCGGGCTACACCTTC CAISDFQAGYTF
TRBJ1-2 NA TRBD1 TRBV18 TGTGCCAGCTCCCTGCGACAGGGGGCGGATGGAACCTTC CASSLRQGADGTF
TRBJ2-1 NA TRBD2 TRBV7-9 TGTGCCAGCAGCCCACGGGCTAGCGGGGGGGGTGGTGAGCAGTTCTTC CASSPRASGGGGEQFF
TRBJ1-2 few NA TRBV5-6 TGTGCCAGCAGCCGGGATTTCGGGGAGAATGGCTACACCTTC CASSRDFGENGYTF
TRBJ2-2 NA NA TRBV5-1 TGCGCCAGCAGCTTGACGGGGAACACCGGGGAGCTGTTTTTT CASSLTGNTGELFF
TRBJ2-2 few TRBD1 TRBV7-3 TGTGCCAGCAGCTTAAATCCCCGGGACAGGGACCCTAGTGAAGGTACCGGGGAGCTGTTTTTT CASSLNPRDRDPSEGTGELFF
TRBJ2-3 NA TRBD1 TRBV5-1 TGCGCCAGCAGCAGGGACAGGGCGCCTAGCACAGATACGCAGTATTTT CASSRDRAPSTDTQYF
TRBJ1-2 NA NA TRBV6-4 TGTGCCAGGGTAGGGAGGGATGGCTACACCTTC CARVGRDGYTF
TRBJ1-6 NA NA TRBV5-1 TGCGCCAGCAGCTTGGACAGGAACAGCTCCTATAATTCACCCCTCCACTTT CASSLDRNSSYNSPLHF
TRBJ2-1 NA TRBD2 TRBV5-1 TGCGCCAGCAGCCCATTAGCGGGGGGGCCGTACAATGAGCAGTTCTTC CASSPLAGGPYNEQFF
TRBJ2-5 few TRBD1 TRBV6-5 TGTGCCAGCAGGACTACAGGGGGGAGGGAGACCCAGTACTTC CASRTTGGRETQYF
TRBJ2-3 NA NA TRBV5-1 TGCGCCAGCAGCTTGGCCGCGGAAGGTAATACGCAGTATTTT CASSLAAEGNTQYF
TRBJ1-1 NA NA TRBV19 TGTGCCAGTAGTATCACCGGTGGAGCTTTCTTT CASSITGGAFF
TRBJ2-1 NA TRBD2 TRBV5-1 TGCGCCAGCAGCGGATCTAGCGGGTCCTACAATGAGCAGTTCTTC CASSGSSGSYNEQFF
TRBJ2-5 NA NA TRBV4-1 TGCGCCAGCAGCCAAGAAGAGTTTCGGGAGACCCAGTACTTC CASSQEEFRETQYF
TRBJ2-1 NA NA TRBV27 TGTGCCAGCAGTTCGAACCTCAGACAAGGAGGCAATGAGCAGTTCTTC CASSSNLRQGGNEQFF
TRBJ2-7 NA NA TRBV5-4 TGTGCCAGCAAGCCCCTCGGGGAGGACTACCGCGAGCAGTACTTC CASKPLGEDYREQYF
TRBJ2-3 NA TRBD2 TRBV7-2 TGTGCCAGCAGCTCCAGCGGGGGGACCACAGATACGCAGTATTTT CASSSSGGTTDTQYF
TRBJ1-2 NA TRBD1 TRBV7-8 TGTGCCAGCAGCTTCCGGGACAGACGCTATGGCTACACCTTC CASSFRDRRYGYTF
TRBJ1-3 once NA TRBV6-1 TGTGCCAGCAGGGCGGGACGGGGAAACACCATATATTTT CASRAGRGNTIYF
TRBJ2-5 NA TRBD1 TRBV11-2 TGTGCCAGCAGCTCTCCCGGGACAGGGGCATCCCCAGGAGAGACCCAGTACTTC CASSSPGTGASPGETQYF
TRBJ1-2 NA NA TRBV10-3 TGTGCCATCAGGGATCTAGCCTCTTACGGCTATGGCTACACCTTC CAIRDLASYGYGYTF
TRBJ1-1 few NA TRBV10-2 TGCGCCAGCAGTCCTCAGGGCACTGAAGCTTTCTTT CASSPQGTEAFF
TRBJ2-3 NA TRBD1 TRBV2 TGTGCCAGCAGCCCTGACAGGGGGCGCCCAGATACGCAGTATTTT CASSPDRGRPDTQYF
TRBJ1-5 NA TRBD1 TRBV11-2 TGTGCCAGCAGCGGCCTGGGACAGCGTCAGCCCCAGCATTTT CASSGLGQRQPQHF
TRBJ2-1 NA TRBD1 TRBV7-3 TGTGCCAGCAGCTTAATCCGGGACAGGGGGACCTACAATGAGCAGTTCTTC CASSLIRDRGTYNEQFF
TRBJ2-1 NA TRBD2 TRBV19 TGTGCCAGTAGTATAAGGGGAGGGGCCACCTACAATGAGCAGTTCTTC CASSIRGGATYNEQFF
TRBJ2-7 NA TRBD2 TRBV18 TGTGCCAGCTCACCCCCTGGTAAGAGGACTAGCGAGCAGTACTTC CASSPPGKRTSEQYF
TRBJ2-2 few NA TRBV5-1 TGCGCCAGCAGCCTCGACATGGGGGAGCTGTTTTTT CASSLDMGELFF
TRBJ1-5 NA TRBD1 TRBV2 TGTGCCAGCAGTGGGAGGGCAGGGGGCAATAGCAATCAGCCCCAGCATTTT CASSGRAGGNSNQPQHF
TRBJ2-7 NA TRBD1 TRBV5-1 TGCGCCAGCAGCTTGGGGACAGGGGGTTACGAGCAGTACTTC CASSLGTGGYEQYF